The 8 T cell receptor beta chains listed next were all sequenced from one sample in a study of T cell responses to AZD1222 COVID-19 vaccine. Profiling relied on immunoSEQ multiplex PCR, and the TCRdb table lists in-frame clones only, not all of them. The sample shows over 150,000 clones, 94% of them seen only once. Sequencing used peripheral blood, obtained 28 days after the second AZD1222 dose. These receptors were obtained from an adult who received the AZD1222 COVID-19 vaccine.

The J gene is TRBJ1-2, the V gene TRBV5-4; 8 bases line up with TRBD1. There are 16 residues in the CDR3. V was clipped by 6 bases and J by 6 bases; unmatched bases: 16. The V gene's germline CDR1 is SGHNT and CDR2 YYREEE (reference sequence). The CDR3 is CASIQDRDEGFDGYTF. The CDR3 nucleotides are TGTGCCAGCATCCAGGACAGGGATGAGGGCTTTGATGGCTACACCTTC.

The chain has TRBV13 and TRBJ2-7, with D perhaps matching TRBD2 (5 bases). The CDR3 length is 12 residues. The V gene lost 0 bases and the J gene lost 6 bases, with 6 bases spanning the gap. Germline CDR1 reads PRHDT; CDR2 reads FYEKMQ (reference sequence). CDR3 DNA sequence: TGTGCCAGCAGCTTAGGGGGGAGCGAGCAGTACTTC. Translation gives CASSLGGSEQYF.

This rearrangement joins TRBV2 to TRBJ1-2, with D uncertain. The V and J ends lost 2 bases and 4 bases respectively, with 8 bases between them. Germline V gene data show CDR1 as SNHLY and CDR2 as FYNNEI. The CDR3 has 13 residues. As DNA, the CDR3 is TGTGCCAGCAGTGAATTAACAGTCTATGGCTACACCTTC. Translation: CASSELTVYGYTF.

This chain uses TRBV5-5 with TRBJ1-5; maybe TRBD1 (6 bases). Germline V gene lookup returns CDR1 SGHKS and CDR2 YYEKEE (reference sequence). The germline V and J ends were trimmed by 1 base and 1 base, with 9 bases remaining between them. The CDR3 consists of 15 residues. The CDR3 nucleotides are TGTGCCAGCAGCTTGTGGACAGAAAGCAATCAGCCCCAGCATTTT. Its protein is CASSLWTESNQPQHF.

The V call is TRBV10-1, the J call TRBJ1-2; a weak D match, TRBD1 (6 bases). Germline-derived CDR1 and CDR2 are WNHNN and SYGVQD (reference sequence). The CDR3 spans 18 residues. V was cut by 2 bases and J by 0 bases, with 19 bases left in between. The CDR3 DNA reads as TGCGCCAGCAGTGAGCCCTCCTACCGGGACAAAACTAACTATGGCTACACCTTC. Translated: CASSEPSYRDKTNYGYTF.

The rearrangement links TRBV10-3 to TRBJ2-7; 9 nucleotides align to TRBD2. The CDR3 is 13 residues long. Germline V CDR1 and CDR2: ENHRY, SYGVKD. J gave up 3 bases and V 8 bases, and 5 bases lay outside the gene matches. The DNA of the CDR3 is TGTGCCATCGGGATAGCGGGGGTCTACGAGCAGTACTTC. It encodes CAIGIAGVYEQYF.

The chain joins TRBV11-2 to TRBJ1-4, with 9 bases that match TRBD1. The J segment lost 5 bases and the V segment lost 3 bases, leaving 4 bases of the junction unmatched. The CDR3 is 15 residues long. Germline lookup yields CDR1 SGHAT and CDR2 FQNNGV. CDR3 nucleotide sequence: TGTGCCAGCAGCTTTCAAACAGGGGGCAATGAAAAACTGTTTTTT. Its translation is CASSFQTGGNEKLFF. Together with reference TRBV11-2 and TRBJ1-4, the CDR3 gives the full variable domain: EAGVAQSPRYKIIEKRQSVAFWCNPISGHATLYWYQQILGQGPKLLIQFQNNGVVDDSQLPKDRFSAERLKGVDSTLKIQPAKLEDSAVYLCASSFQTGGNEKLFFGSGTQLSVL.

V gene TRBV3-1 (or the pseudogene TRBV3-2) combines with J gene TRBJ1-5, with TRBD1 as a possible D gene (6 bases). V lost 4 bases to trimming and J lost 4 bases, with 11 bases between them. This CDR3 is 14 amino acids long. Germline CDR1 reads LGHDT; CDR2 reads YNNKEL (reference sequence). The CDR3 protein is CASSLQGSNQPQHF. In DNA form, the CDR3 reads TGTGCCAGCAGCCTACAGGGTTCGAATCAGCCCCAGCATTTT.